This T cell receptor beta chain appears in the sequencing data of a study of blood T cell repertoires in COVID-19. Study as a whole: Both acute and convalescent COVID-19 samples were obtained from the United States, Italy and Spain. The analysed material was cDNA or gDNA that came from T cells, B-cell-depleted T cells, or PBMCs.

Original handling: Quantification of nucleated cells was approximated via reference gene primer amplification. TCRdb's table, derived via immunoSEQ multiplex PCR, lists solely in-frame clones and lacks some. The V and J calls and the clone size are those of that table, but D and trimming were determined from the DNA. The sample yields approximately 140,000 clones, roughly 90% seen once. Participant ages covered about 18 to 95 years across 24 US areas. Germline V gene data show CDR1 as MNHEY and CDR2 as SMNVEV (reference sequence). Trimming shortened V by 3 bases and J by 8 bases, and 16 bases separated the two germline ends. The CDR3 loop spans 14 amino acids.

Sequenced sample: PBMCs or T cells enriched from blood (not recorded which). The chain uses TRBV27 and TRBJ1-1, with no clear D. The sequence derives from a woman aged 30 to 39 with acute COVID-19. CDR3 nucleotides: TGTGCCAGCAGTTTTAATACGGGTATTAAAGAAGCTTTCTTT. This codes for CASSFNTGIKEAFF.